These 13 T cell receptor beta chains came from one sample sequenced in a study of CD8+CD57+ T cells in acquired aplastic anemia. Profiling that covered TCR beta VDJ and CDR3 relied on genomic DNA as its template. TCRdb called the reads again in MiXCR, with one record for every CDR3 protein. The table shows some 200,000 distinct CDR3 sequences, with around 49% occurring only once. Before being chosen for sequencing, patients had shown CD8+CD57+ cell expansion by flow cytometry. The sequenced sample consisted of sorted CD4+, CD8+, or CD8+CD57+ T cells (not recorded which) from PBMCs. Source of these receptors: a human donor with aplastic anemia.

The chain is built from TRBV2 and TRBJ1-2; 9 bases match TRBD1. V lost 5 bases and J lost 6; bases outside the gene matches: 4. Germline lookup yields CDR1 SNHLY and CDR2 FYNNEI. The CDR3 is 13 residues long. DNA for the CDR3: TGTGCCAGCAGTATCCGACAGGGGGATGGCTACACCTTC. Residues: CASSIRQGDGYTF.

The chain joins TRBV15 to TRBJ2-3; 7 bases map to TRBD2. V gave up 0 bases and J gave up 6 bases; unmatched junction bases: 9. There are 16 residues in the CDR3. The germline CDR1 and CDR2 sequences are LNHNV and YYDKDF (reference sequence). The CDR3 DNA is TGTGCCACCAGCAGAGAGCGGGGGAGCCTAGTGGATACGCAGTATTTT. This encodes CATSRERGSLVDTQYF.

The V gene is TRBV2, the J gene TRBJ1-2; tentatively, D is TRBD1 (6 bases). The CDR3 sequence is 17 residues long. Germline-derived CDR1 and CDR2 are SNHLY and FYNNEI. The V end was cut by 4 bases, the J end by 4 bases, with 22 bases between. The CDR3 reads CASSGTDERGRGYGYTF. CDR3 bases: TGTGCCAGCAGTGGGACAGACGAACGGGGGCGCGGCTATGGCTACACCTTC.

The chain employs TRBV7-2 and TRBJ2-3; D is unclear. The length of the CDR3 is 16 residues. V was trimmed by 5 bases and J by 1 base, leaving 16 bases between them. The germline CDR1 and CDR2 sequences are SGHTA and FQGNSA. The CDR3 spells CASSLPNSLRTDTQYF. For the CDR3, the DNA is TGTGCCAGCAGCCTACCTAATTCCTTACGCACAGATACGCAGTATTTT.

The chain combines TRBV30 with TRBJ1-4; D call uncertain. Per the germline V gene, CDR1 is GTSNPN and CDR2 is SVGIG (reference sequence). With 0 bases removed from V and 4 bases from J, the gap between germline ends came to 15 bases. The CDR3 is made up of 16 amino acids. The CDR3 nucleotides read TGTGCCTGGAGTGTACCTACGTCGTCGGATAATGAAAAACTGTTTTTT. It is translated as CAWSVPTSSDNEKLFF.

The rearrangement uses TRBV6-6 and TRBJ1-6; TRBD1 is a possible D gene (5 bases). This CDR3 has 13 residues. The germline gives CDR1 MNHNY, CDR2 SVGAGI (reference sequence). Deletions cut 5 bases from V and 9 bases from J, with 11 bases between. The DNA for the CDR3 is TGTGCCAGCAGTACAGGTAGGGGTTCACCCCTCCACTTT. Protein sequence: CASSTGRGSPLHF.

This clonotype has at least ten counts. The rearrangement uses TRBV19 and TRBJ1-1; 12 nucleotides match TRBD1. V was pared by 1 base and J by 1 base, with 7 bases of the junction left unmatched. Germline V gene sequence: CDR1 LNHDA, CDR2 SQIVND (reference sequence). CDR3 length equals 18 residues. The CDR3 protein is CASSIVTGQGASNTEAFF. DNA of the CDR3: TGTGCCAGTAGTATAGTTACGGGACAGGGGGCTTCGAACACTGAAGCTTTCTTT.

The chain has TRBV7-3 and TRBJ1-6; 7 bases agree with TRBD1. Germline trimming cut 2 bases from V and 7 bases from J; bases unmatched to any gene: 5. The CDR3 spans 15 residues. Germline V gene data show CDR1 as SGHTA and CDR2 as FQGTGA. CDR3: CASSLVGGVNSPLHF. The CDR3 DNA is TGTGCCAGCAGCTTAGTAGGGGGCGTGAATTCACCCCTCCACTTT.

This clonotype has a count of ten or more. The V and J genes are TRBV12-3 or TRBV12-4 and TRBJ1-1, with D possibly TRBD1 on 5 matching bases. V lost 7 bases to trimming and J lost 1 base, with 13 bases between them. The CDR3 covers 14 residues. The CDR3 sequence is CASTDDRPNTEAFF. DNA for the CDR3: TGTGCCAGCACCGACGACAGACCGAACACTGAAGCTTTCTTT.

The rearrangement joins TRBV11-1 to TRBJ2-7; D gene unclear. CDR1 and CDR2 (germline): SGHAT, FQDESV (reference sequence). V was shortened by 1 base and J by 3 bases, with 13 bases between the two germline ends. The CDR3 totals 15 residues. The CDR3: CASSLGQELSYEQYF. CDR3 DNA: TGTGCCAGCAGCTTAGGGCAGGAGCTAAGCTACGAGCAGTACTTC.

This clonotype was seen ten or more times. The chain joins TRBV7-9 to TRBJ2-2; D remains ambiguous. From germline, CDR1 is SEHNR and CDR2 FQNEAQ (reference sequence). Between the trimmed V and J ends, which lost 2 bases and 2 bases, there was a span of 3 bases. The CDR3 is 13 amino acids. The CDR3 sequence is CASSLKNTGELFF. CDR3 bases: TGTGCCAGCAGCTTAAAAAACACCGGGGAGCTGTTTTTT.

The count of this clonotype is one. The junction departs from the called germline gene at one end, perhaps through a read error. This CDR3 is CASCQAQGEVGEQYF. CDR3 nucleotide sequence: TGTGCCAGCTGCCAAGCCCAGGGAGAGGTGGGCGAGCAGTACTTC. The V and J genes are TRBV3-1 and TRBJ2-7; D assignment may be TRBD1 or TRBD2 (5 bases each). The CDR3 runs to 15 residues. Germline V gene lookup returns CDR1 LGHDT and CDR2 YNNKEL (reference sequence).

The chain couples TRBV19 to TRBJ2-5; no definite D call. Germline CDR1 is LNHDA and CDR2 is SQIVND (reference sequence). CDR3 size: 12 residues. The V end lost 3 bases, the J end lost 4 bases, and 6 bases lay between the germline ends. CDR3 residues: CASSIGGETQYF. CDR3 DNA sequence: TGTGCCAGTAGTATCGGCGGAGAGACCCAGTACTTC.